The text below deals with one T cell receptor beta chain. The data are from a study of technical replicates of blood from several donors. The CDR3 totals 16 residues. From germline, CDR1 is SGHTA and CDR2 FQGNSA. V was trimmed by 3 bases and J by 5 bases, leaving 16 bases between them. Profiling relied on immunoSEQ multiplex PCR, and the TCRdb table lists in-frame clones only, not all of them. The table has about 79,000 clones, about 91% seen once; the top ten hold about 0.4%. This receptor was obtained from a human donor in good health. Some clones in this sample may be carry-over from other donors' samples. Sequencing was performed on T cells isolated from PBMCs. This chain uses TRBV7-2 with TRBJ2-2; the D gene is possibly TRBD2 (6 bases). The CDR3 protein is CASSFGIGGETGELFF. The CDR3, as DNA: TGTGCCAGCAGCTTTGGGATAGGAGGGGAGACCGGGGAGCTGTTTTTT.